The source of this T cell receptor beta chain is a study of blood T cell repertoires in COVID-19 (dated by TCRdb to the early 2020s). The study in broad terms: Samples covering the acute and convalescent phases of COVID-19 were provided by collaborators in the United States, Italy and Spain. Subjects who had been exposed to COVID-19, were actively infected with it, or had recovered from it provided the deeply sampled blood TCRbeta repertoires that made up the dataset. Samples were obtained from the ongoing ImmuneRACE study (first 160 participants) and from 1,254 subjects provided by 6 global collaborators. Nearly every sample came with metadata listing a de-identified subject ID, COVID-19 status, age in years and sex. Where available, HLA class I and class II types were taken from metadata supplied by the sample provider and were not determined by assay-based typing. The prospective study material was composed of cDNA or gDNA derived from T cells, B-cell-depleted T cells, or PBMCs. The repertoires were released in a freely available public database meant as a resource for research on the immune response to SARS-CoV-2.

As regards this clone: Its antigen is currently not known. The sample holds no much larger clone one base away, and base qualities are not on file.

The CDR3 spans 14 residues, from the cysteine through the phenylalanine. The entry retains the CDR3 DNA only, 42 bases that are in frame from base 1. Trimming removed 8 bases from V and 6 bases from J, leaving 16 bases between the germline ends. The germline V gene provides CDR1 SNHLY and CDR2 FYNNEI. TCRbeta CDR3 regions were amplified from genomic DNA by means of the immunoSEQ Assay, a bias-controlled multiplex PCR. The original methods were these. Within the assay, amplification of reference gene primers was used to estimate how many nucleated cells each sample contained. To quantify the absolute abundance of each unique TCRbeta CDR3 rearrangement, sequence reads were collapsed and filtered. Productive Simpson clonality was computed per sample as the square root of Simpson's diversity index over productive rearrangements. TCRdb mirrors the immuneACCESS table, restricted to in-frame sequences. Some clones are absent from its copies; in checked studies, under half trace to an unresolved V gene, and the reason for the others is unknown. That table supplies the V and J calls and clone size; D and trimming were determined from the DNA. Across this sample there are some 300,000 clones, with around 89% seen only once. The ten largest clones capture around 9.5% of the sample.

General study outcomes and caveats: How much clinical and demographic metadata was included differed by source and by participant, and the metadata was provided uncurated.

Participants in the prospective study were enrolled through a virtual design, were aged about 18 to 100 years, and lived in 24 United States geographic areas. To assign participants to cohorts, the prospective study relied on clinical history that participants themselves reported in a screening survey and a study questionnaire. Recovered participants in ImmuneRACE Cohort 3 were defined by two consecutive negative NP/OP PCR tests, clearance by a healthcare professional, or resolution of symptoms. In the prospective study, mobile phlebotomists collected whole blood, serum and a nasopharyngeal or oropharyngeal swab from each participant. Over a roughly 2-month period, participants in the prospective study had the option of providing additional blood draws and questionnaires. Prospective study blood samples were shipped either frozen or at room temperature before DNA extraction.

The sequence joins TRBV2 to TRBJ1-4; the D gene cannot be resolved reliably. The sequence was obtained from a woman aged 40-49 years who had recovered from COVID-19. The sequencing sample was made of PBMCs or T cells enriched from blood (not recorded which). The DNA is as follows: TGTGCCAGCCTCTATACCGCATCCTATGAAAAACTGTTTTTT. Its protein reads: CASLYTASYEKLFF.